The rows below give T cell receptor beta chains drawn from one sample of a study of cytomegalovirus exposure and HLA in healthy donors. The protocol was immunoSEQ multiplex PCR, while the TCRdb copy is restricted to in-frame clones and leaves out a portion. The sample gives about 180,000 clones, 75% of which show up once; 2.9% is in the top ten. Material: PBMCs. These receptors all stem from a male donor in good health and CMV-seronegative. Both conserved end residues are part of each CDR3. D genes are given only for firm matches. Part of the rows lack a size; the others show once, few, many or a class for expanded clones.

CDR3 length: 13; clone size: few; V gene: TRBV6-5; J gene: TRBJ1-3; D gene: TRBD1; CDR3 DNA: TGTGCTACCAACAGGGGTCCTGGAAACACCATATATTTT; CDR3 protein: CATNRGPGNTIYF
CDR3 length: 15; clone size: .; V gene: TRBV4-1; J gene: TRBJ1-3; D gene: .; CDR3 DNA: TGCGCCAGCAGCCTCCGCTGGTGGGAGAGAAACACCATATATTTT; CDR3 protein: CASSLRWWERNTIYF
CDR3 length: 12; clone size: .; V gene: TRBV25-1; J gene: TRBJ1-4; D gene: .; CDR3 DNA: TGTGCCAGCGGCAGACAACAGGAAAAACTGTTTTTT; CDR3 protein: CASGRQQEKLFF
CDR3 length: 16; clone size: .; V gene: TRBV6-6; J gene: TRBJ1-6; D gene: .; CDR3 DNA: TGTGCCAGCAGTTCCTTACAGGGCTCCTATAATTCACCCCTCCACTTT; CDR3 protein: CASSSLQGSYNSPLHF
CDR3 length: 15; clone size: .; V gene: TRBV28; J gene: TRBJ2-3; D gene: .; CDR3 DNA: TGTGCCAGCAGTTTAATGCAGGGAATAACAGATACGCAGTATTTT; CDR3 protein: CASSLMQGITDTQYF
CDR3 length: 16; clone size: .; V gene: TRBV15; J gene: TRBJ1-3; D gene: .; CDR3 DNA: TGTGCCACCAGCAGAGAGGTCGGTTACTCTGGAAACACCATATATTTT; CDR3 protein: CATSREVGYSGNTIYF
CDR3 length: 15; clone size: .; V gene: TRBV19; J gene: TRBJ2-1; D gene: .; CDR3 DNA: TGTGCCAGTAGTATAGAGGGGCGATCCTACAATGAGCAGTTCTTC; CDR3 protein: CASSIEGRSYNEQFF
CDR3 length: 11; clone size: .; V gene: TRBV20-1; J gene: TRBJ2-7; D gene: .; CDR3 DNA: TGCAGTGCAAATGAGAACTACGAGCAGTACTTC; CDR3 protein: CSANENYEQYF
CDR3 length: 18; clone size: .; V gene: TRBV6-1; J gene: TRBJ1-4; D gene: .; CDR3 DNA: TGTGCCAGCAGTGAAGGGGGCAGGGGCAGACCAACTAATGAAAAACTGTTTTTT; CDR3 protein: CASSEGGRGRPTNEKLFF
CDR3 length: 12; clone size: .; V gene: TRBV25-1; J gene: TRBJ2-5; D gene: .; CDR3 DNA: TGTGCCAGCAGCCCGGCAGGAAAGACCCAGTACTTC; CDR3 protein: CASSPAGKTQYF
CDR3 length: 12; clone size: few; V gene: TRBV9; J gene: TRBJ2-3; D gene: .; CDR3 DNA: TGTGCCAGCAGCGTCCTATTTGGTACGCAGTATTTT; CDR3 protein: CASSVLFGTQYF
CDR3 length: 14; clone size: few; V gene: TRBV19; J gene: TRBJ1-1; D gene: .; CDR3 DNA: TGTGCCAGTAGTGCCACGGGATGGGTCACTGAAGCTTTCTTT; CDR3 protein: CASSATGWVTEAFF
CDR3 length: 17; clone size: .; V gene: TRBV4-1; J gene: TRBJ2-1; D gene: TRBD2; CDR3 DNA: TGCGCCAGCAGCCTCATCCGACTAGCTCCCTTCTACAATGAGCAGTTCTTC; CDR3 protein: CASSLIRLAPFYNEQFF
CDR3 length: 15; clone size: once; V gene: TRBV4-1; J gene: TRBJ2-1; D gene: TRBD2; CDR3 DNA: TGCGCCAGCAGCCAAGGCGGGGGGAGCGGGGATGAGCAGTTCTTC; CDR3 protein: CASSQGGGSGDEQFF
CDR3 length: 16; clone size: .; V gene: TRBV30; J gene: TRBJ1-6; D gene: TRBD1; CDR3 DNA: TGTGCCTGGAGTGTTACAGGGGAACTACTCTGGGGTCCCCTCCACTTT; CDR3 protein: CAWSVTGELLWGPLHF
CDR3 length: 16; clone size: .; V gene: TRBV9; J gene: TRBJ2-5; D gene: .; CDR3 DNA: TGTGCCAGCAGCGTAGTAGGGGCGGAGGGACAAGAGACCCAGTACTTC; CDR3 protein: CASSVVGAEGQETQYF
CDR3 length: 16; clone size: .; V gene: TRBV5-4; J gene: TRBJ2-1; D gene: TRBD2; CDR3 DNA: TGTGCCAGCAGCCAGTTTGGACTAGCGGGGGGGCATGAGCAGTTCTTC; CDR3 protein: CASSQFGLAGGHEQFF
CDR3 length: 14; clone size: .; V gene: TRBV6-1; J gene: TRBJ2-7; D gene: TRBD1; CDR3 DNA: TGTGCCAGCAGCCGGGACAGGGGCTCCTACGAGCAGTACTTC; CDR3 protein: CASSRDRGSYEQYF
CDR3 length: 14; clone size: many; V gene: TRBV6-6; J gene: TRBJ1-2; D gene: .; CDR3 DNA: TGTGCCAGCAGTCCCCAGGGCATCAACTATGGCTACACCTTC; CDR3 protein: CASSPQGINYGYTF
CDR3 length: 16; clone size: .; V gene: TRBV2; J gene: TRBJ1-6; D gene: .; CDR3 DNA: TGTGCCAGCAGCGAAAGGGTTGGGGGCGGGAGTTCACCCCTCCACTTT; CDR3 protein: CASSERVGGGSSPLHF
CDR3 length: 14; clone size: .; V gene: TRBV5-8; J gene: TRBJ2-4; D gene: .; CDR3 DNA: TGTGCCAGCAGCTTGAACTGGAGCAAAAACATTCAGTACTTC; CDR3 protein: CASSLNWSKNIQYF
CDR3 length: 15; clone size: few; V gene: TRBV28; J gene: TRBJ1-5; D gene: TRBD1; CDR3 DNA: TGTGCCAGCAGCCCCGGACAGGGGGTCCGTCAGCCCCAGCATTTT; CDR3 protein: CASSPGQGVRQPQHF
CDR3 length: 19; clone size: .; V gene: TRBV11-2; J gene: TRBJ2-6; D gene: .; CDR3 DNA: TGTGCCAGCAGCCCCCGAGGAACGGGACTGGCCTCTGGGGCCAACGTCCTGACTTTC; CDR3 protein: CASSPRGTGLASGANVLTF
CDR3 length: 16; clone size: .; V gene: TRBV19; J gene: TRBJ2-1; D gene: TRBD2; CDR3 DNA: TGTGCCAGTAGTACCAAACTAGCGGGAGGGTACAATGAGCAGTTCTTC; CDR3 protein: CASSTKLAGGYNEQFF
CDR3 length: 15; clone size: .; V gene: TRBV19; J gene: TRBJ1-4; D gene: TRBD1; CDR3 DNA: TGTGCCAGTAGTATCAGCAGGGGGACTAATGAAAAACTGTTTTTT; CDR3 protein: CASSISRGTNEKLFF
CDR3 length: 13; clone size: .; V gene: TRBV5-4; J gene: TRBJ2-1; D gene: .; CDR3 DNA: TGTGCCAGCAGCTTAGCACTCTACAATGAGCAGTTCTTC; CDR3 protein: CASSLALYNEQFF